This T cell receptor (beta chain) originates from a study of T-cell reconstitution after alpha-beta-depleted transplantation in children. The V gene's germline CDR1 is SGHRS and CDR2 YFSETQ. Trimming cost V 5 bases and J 6 bases; bases outside gene matches: 6. The CDR3 sequence is 14 residues long. This clonotype was observed a single time. Preparing the TCRbeta library involved the use of unique molecular identifiers. TCRdb recomputed calls from the PCR reads with MiXCR, one row per CDR3 protein. This sample has some 490,000 distinct CDR3 sequences, with approximately 13% found just once. The gene calls are TRBV5-1 and TRBJ2-1; 9 bases align to TRBD1. The sequencing used PBMCs from the stem cell graft donor, collected from the stem cell graft. This sequence was found in a human donor who donated a stem cell graft to a child with combined immunodeficiency. The CDR3 sequence is CASSPGTGINEQFF. The CDR3 DNA follows: TGCGCCAGCAGTCCCGGGACAGGGATCAATGAGCAGTTCTTC.